The entry below gives a single T cell receptor beta chain sequence along with its context. Its target antigen remains unknown. No base-level quality is on record; no much larger clone is a single base apart. This record comes from a study of blood T cell repertoires in COVID-19 (TCRdb year 2020). As for the study more broadly: Samples from collaborators originated in the United States, Italy and Spain and spanned both the acute and convalescent phases of COVID-19. The repertoires were released in a freely available public database meant as a resource for research on the immune response to SARS-CoV-2. HLA class I and class II types, where available, came from metadata supplied by the sample provider rather than from assay-based typing. The prospective study material was composed of cDNA or gDNA derived from T cells, B-cell-depleted T cells, or PBMCs. The samples were drawn from the first 160 participants of the ongoing ImmuneRACE study and from over 950 subjects provided by 6 global collaborators. Deeply sampled blood TCRbeta repertoires from subjects exposed to, actively infected with, or recovered from COVID-19 were included in the dataset. Nearly every sample came with metadata listing a de-identified subject ID, COVID-19 status, age in years and sex. Study-wide findings and limitations: Clinical and demographic metadata were provided uncurated, with the amount varying by source and participant.

TCRbeta CDR3 regions were amplified from genomic DNA by means of the immunoSEQ Assay, a bias-controlled multiplex PCR. The original methods were these. Within the assay, amplification of reference gene primers was used to estimate how many nucleated cells each sample contained. To quantify the absolute abundance of each unique TCRbeta CDR3 rearrangement, sequence reads were collapsed and filtered. For each sample, productive Simpson clonality was calculated as the square root of Simpson's diversity index over productive rearrangements. TCRdb retrieved this table from immuneACCESS and kept in-frame rearrangements only. Not all clones are present; in checked studies, unresolved V genes account for under half, and no reason is known for the remainder. V, J and clone size derive from that table, while D and trimming were established from the DNA sequence. A total of 50,000 to 85,000 clones appear in this sample, roughly 82% of them only once. Together, the top ten hold around 6.3% of the sample.

The cysteine opens and the phenylalanine closes a CDR3 of 14 amino acids. The sequence is cut down to CDR3 DNA, 42 bases in frame from base 1. Here V drops 5 bases and J drops 2 bases, and the junction holds 5 bases not matched to any gene. Via the germline V gene (reference sequence), CDR1 is SEHNR and CDR2 FQNEAQ. Whole blood was collected in K2EDTA tubes by collaborating institutions according to the institutions' own protocols. For TCRbeta analysis, collaborators shipped samples as frozen whole blood, isolated PBMCs, or DNA extracted from either of those sample types. Recombination connected TRBV7-9 to TRBJ2-7; TRBD1 lines up with 8 middle nucleotides. Specimen: peripheral blood. This TCR derives from a man between 60 and 75 years old with acute or convalescent COVID-19. The nucleotides read TGTGCCAGCAGCCTGACAGGGGATACCTACGAGCAGTACTTC. Translated, it reads CASSLTGDTYEQYF.